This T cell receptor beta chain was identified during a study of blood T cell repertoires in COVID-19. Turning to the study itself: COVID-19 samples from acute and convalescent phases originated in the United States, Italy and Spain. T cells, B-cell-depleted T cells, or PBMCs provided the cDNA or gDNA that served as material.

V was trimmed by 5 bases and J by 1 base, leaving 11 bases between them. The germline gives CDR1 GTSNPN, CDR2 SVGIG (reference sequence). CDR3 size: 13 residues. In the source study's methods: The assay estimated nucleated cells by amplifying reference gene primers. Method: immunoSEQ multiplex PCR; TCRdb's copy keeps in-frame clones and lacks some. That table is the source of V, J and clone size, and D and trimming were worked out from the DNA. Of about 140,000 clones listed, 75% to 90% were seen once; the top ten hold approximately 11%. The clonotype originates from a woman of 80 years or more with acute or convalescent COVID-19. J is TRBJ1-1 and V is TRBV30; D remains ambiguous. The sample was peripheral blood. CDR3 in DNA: TGTGCCTGGTCTTTCACAAGGAACACTGAAGCTTTCTTT. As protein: CAWSFTRNTEAFF. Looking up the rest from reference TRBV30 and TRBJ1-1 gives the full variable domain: SQTIHQWPATLVQPVGSPLSLECTVEGTSNPNLYWYRQAAGRGLQLLFYSVGIGQISSEVPQNLSASRPQDRQFILSSKKLLLSDSGFYLCAWSFTRNTEAFFGQGTRLTVV.